Below are 31 T cell receptor beta chains sequenced from a single sample in a study of T cell responses to AZD1222 COVID-19 vaccine. Generated by immunoSEQ multiplex PCR, the TCRdb table keeps only in-frame clones and is missing some. The sample shows some 150,000 clones, about nine tenths of them seen only once. Sequencing used peripheral blood, obtained on day 0 of AZD1222 vaccination. These receptors were collected from an adult in good health.

This clone was observed a single time. The chain joins TRBV11-2 to TRBJ1-1, with a possible D match to TRBD1 (5 bases). Germline-derived CDR1 and CDR2 are SGHAT and FQNNGV. The V and J ends lost 3 bases and 1 base respectively, with 9 bases between them. The CDR3 spans 14 residues. The CDR3 loop is CASSFREQNTEAFF. CDR3 bases: TGTGCCAGCAGCTTCAGGGAACAGAACACTGAAGCTTTCTTT.

The V gene is TRBV7-9, the J gene TRBJ2-5; 8 nucleotides line up with TRBD1. The CDR3 is made up of 14 amino acids. V shed 5 bases, J shed 4 bases, and the junction held 6 bases outside the gene matches. Germline V gene data show CDR1 as SEHNR and CDR2 as FQNEAQ (reference sequence). CDR3 DNA: TGTGCCAGCAGCCCACAGGGGGTCTTAGAGACCCAGTACTTC. Its translation: CASSPQGVLETQYF.

This chain links TRBV6-5 with TRBJ2-7; D possibly corresponds to TRBD1 (6 bases). Between the trimmed V and J ends, which lost 4 bases and 4 bases, there was a span of 17 bases. The germline V gene has CDR1 MNHEY and CDR2 SVGAGI. The CDR3 spans 15 residues. In DNA form, the CDR3 reads TGTGCCAGCAGTTTCGACCCGGGACAACCGTACGAGCAGTACTTC. This codes for CASSFDPGQPYEQYF.

The chain uses TRBV5-6 and TRBJ2-7; D is unresolved. With 0 bases removed from V and 4 bases from J, the gap between germline ends came to 14 bases. Germline V gives CDR1 SGHDT, CDR2 YYEEEE. The CDR3 is made up of 15 amino acids. The CDR3 region has the DNA TGTGCCAGCAGCTTGGATGGGCCGGGTAGGTACGAGCAGTACTTC. This translates into CASSLDGPGRYEQYF.

The rearrangement uses TRBV5-4 and TRBJ2-3; D may be TRBD1 (6 bases). The CDR3 spans 13 residues. V lost 3 bases to trimming and J lost 4 bases, with 9 bases between them. Per germline, CDR1 SGHNT and CDR2 YYREEE (reference sequence). The CDR3 DNA sequence: TGTGCCAGCAGCTCCACAGGGTCAGATACGCAGTATTTT. Its protein product is CASSSTGSDTQYF.

This chain connects TRBV7-2 to TRBJ1-5; D possibly corresponds to TRBD1 (5 bases). Trimming shortened V by 2 bases and J by 5 bases, and 13 bases separated the two germline ends. The CDR3 is made up of 15 amino acids. CDR1 is SGHTA and CDR2 is FQGNSA in the germline V gene. CDR3 sequence reads: CASSLQARADQPQHF. DNA for the CDR3: TGTGCCAGCAGCTTACAGGCCAGGGCGGATCAGCCCCAGCATTTT.

The chain uses TRBV9 and TRBJ2-3, with D tentatively TRBD1 (5 bases). Per the germline V gene, CDR1 is SGDLS and CDR2 is YYNGEE. The CDR3 is 15 residues long. V was pared by 0 bases and J by 2 bases, with 10 bases between. The CDR3 reads CASSVAPGITDTQYF. Here the CDR3 DNA reads TGTGCCAGCAGCGTAGCTCCAGGGATCACAGATACGCAGTATTTT.

This sequence joins TRBV5-8 and TRBJ2-3, with 8 bases that match TRBD2. The length of the CDR3 is 16 residues. V was pared by 2 bases and J by 0 bases, with 5 bases of the junction left unmatched. The germline V gene has CDR1 SGHTS and CDR2 YDEGEE. In nucleotides, the CDR3 is TGTGCCAGCAGCTTCGTAGCGGGACTAAGCACAGATACGCAGTATTTT. It is translated as CASSFVAGLSTDTQYF.

This clone was observed once. This sequence joins TRBV7-2 and TRBJ2-3, with 10 bases identical to TRBD2. V gave up 2 bases and J gave up 2 bases; unmatched junction bases: 4. This CDR3 has 16 amino acids. The germline V gene has CDR1 SGHTA and CDR2 FQGNSA. CDR3 region: CASSLNSGGTTDTQYF. The CDR3 bases are TGTGCCAGCAGCTTAAATAGCGGGGGGACCACAGATACGCAGTATTTT.

The J gene is TRBJ1-1, the V gene TRBV28; a weak D match, TRBD1 (6 bases). CDR3 length: 12 amino acids. Germline V gene lookup returns CDR1 MDHEN and CDR2 SYDVKM. The V gene lost 3 bases and the J gene lost 7 bases, with 9 bases spanning the gap. CDR3 sequence reads: CASSFGDNEAFF. The DNA for the CDR3 is TGTGCCAGCAGTTTCGGGGACAATGAAGCTTTCTTT.

The chain carries TRBV27 and TRBJ1-5; D is undetermined. The CDR3 covers 14 residues. Germline CDR1 MNHEY, CDR2 SMNVEV (reference sequence). The germline V and J ends were trimmed by 2 bases and 4 bases, with 9 bases remaining between them. The DNA for the CDR3 is TGTGCCAGCAGTTTACGGGAGACGAATCAGCCCCAGCATTTT. It yields the protein CASSLRETNQPQHF.

The chain employs TRBV25-1 and TRBJ1-2; D possibly corresponds to TRBD1 (6 bases). Germline values: CDR1 MGHDK, CDR2 SYGVNS. The ends were cut back, 1 base at V and 3 bases at J, with 9 bases in the middle. CDR3 size: 14 residues. CDR3 DNA sequence: TGTGCCAGCAGTGAATGGGGGGGGCACTATGGCTACACCTTC. Encoded protein: CASSEWGGHYGYTF.

The V and J genes are TRBV6-5 and TRBJ1-5, with 8 bases fitting TRBD1. The CDR3 runs 15 residues. The germline CDR1 and CDR2 sequences are MNHEY and SVGAGI. After removal of 6 bases from V and 6 bases from J, the junction contained 10 bases not matched to a gene. CDR3 region: CASSRQGPRGQPQHF. Here the CDR3 DNA reads TGTGCCAGCAGCCGACAGGGGCCACGGGGTCAGCCCCAGCATTTT.

The chain carries TRBV4-2 and TRBJ1-5, with 11 nucleotides matching TRBD1. The CDR3 covers 14 residues. Looked up from germline, CDR1 is LGHNA and CDR2 is YNFKEQ. Trimming cost V 4 bases and J 6 bases; bases outside gene matches: 2. CDR3 bases: TGTGCCAGCAGCCGGGACAGGGGGGGTCAGCCCCAGCATTTT. It translates to CASSRDRGGQPQHF.

This clone came up once. This chain links TRBV5-6 with TRBJ2-7; no clear D gene. Germline assignment: CDR1 SGHDT and CDR2 YYEEEE. Trimming removed 3 bases from V and 3 bases from J, with 16 bases in between. This CDR3 has 15 residues. The CDR3 DNA follows: TGTGCCAGCAGCTATGGCCCCGTAGGTAGCTACGAGCAGTACTTC. It yields the protein CASSYGPVGSYEQYF.

V gene TRBV7-9 combines with J gene TRBJ1-6; 7 bases line up with TRBD1. This CDR3 spans 15 amino acids. V gave up 5 bases and J gave up 10 bases; unmatched junction bases: 11. CDR1 is SEHNR and CDR2 is FQNEAQ in the germline V gene (reference sequence). The CDR3 nucleotides are TGTGCCAGCAGCCCTAGTGGGGACAGTATCTCACCCCTCCACTTT. Its protein product is CASSPSGDSISPLHF. The complete variable domain, with remaining parts taken from reference TRBV7-9 and TRBJ1-6, reads DTGVSQNPRHKITKRGQNVTFRCDPISEHNRLYWYRQTLGQGPEFLTYFQNEAQLEKSRLLSDRFSAERPKGSFSTLEIQRTEQGDSAMYLCASSPSGDSISPLHFGNGTRLTVT.

The J gene is TRBJ2-5, the V gene TRBV3-1 (or the pseudogene TRBV3-2); D is perhaps TRBD2 (6 bases). Germline CDR1 and CDR2: LGHDT and YNNKEL (reference sequence). The CDR3 totals 13 residues. The V gene lost 4 bases and the J gene lost 2 bases, with 8 bases spanning the gap. CDR3: CASSRLAQETQYF. CDR3 DNA sequence: TGTGCCAGCAGCCGCCTAGCGCAAGAGACCCAGTACTTC.

The V gene is TRBV5-1, the J gene TRBJ1-2; no firm D call. The ends were cut back, 4 bases at V and 1 base at J, with 8 bases in the middle. CDR1 is SGHRS, CDR2 YFSETQ, per germline. This CDR3 has 13 amino acids. The CDR3 is CASSEGDNYGYTF. DNA for the CDR3: TGCGCCAGCAGCGAAGGAGATAACTATGGCTACACCTTC. Full variable domain (remainder filled in from reference TRBV5-1 and TRBJ1-2): KAGVTQTPRYLIKTRGQQVTLSCSPISGHRSVSWYQQTPGQGLQFLFEYFSETQRNKGNFPGRFSGRQFSNSRSEMNVSTLELGDSALYLCASSEGDNYGYTFGSGTRLTVV.

The chain is built from TRBV6-5 and TRBJ1-2; D is ambiguous. Germline CDR1 MNHEY, CDR2 SVGAGI. Trimming stripped 6 bases from V and 5 bases from J, with 13 bases between. The CDR3 totals 13 residues. The CDR3 is CASRLDVGYGYTF. The CDR3 nucleotides read TGTGCCAGCAGACTAGATGTCGGTTATGGCTACACCTTC.

V is TRBV5-6 and J is TRBJ1-1; a weak D match, TRBD1 (5 bases). The length of the CDR3 is 15 residues. V was cut by 4 bases and J by 7 bases, with 20 bases left in between. Germline V lookup: CDR1 SGHDT, CDR2 YYEEEE. The CDR3 here is CASSSLGVGLGEAFF. CDR3 nucleotides: TGTGCCAGCAGCAGCCTAGGGGTGGGCCTAGGTGAAGCTTTCTTT.

The chain recombines TRBV24-1 with TRBJ1-2; 10 nucleotides align to TRBD1. The CDR3 runs 15 residues. The V gene's germline CDR1 is KGHDR and CDR2 SFDVKD. J was trimmed by 9 bases and V by 3 bases; bases with no gene match: 9. The CDR3 protein is CATSDPRGQGNRYTF. The CDR3 DNA follows: TGTGCCACCAGTGATCCTCGGGGACAGGGGAACCGCTACACCTTC.

This rearrangement joins TRBV27 to TRBJ1-6, with TRBD1 identical over 9 bases. CDR3 length: 15 residues. Germline lookup yields CDR1 MNHEY and CDR2 SMNVEV (reference sequence). Trimming removed 0 bases from V and 10 bases from J; junction bases left unmatched: 4. The CDR3 sequence is CASSLSTGGGSPLHF. The CDR3, as DNA: TGTGCCAGCAGTTTATCGACAGGGGGAGGCTCACCCCTCCACTTT.

The V call is TRBV19, the J call TRBJ1-2, with TRBD1 as a possible D gene (6 bases). V lost 3 bases to trimming and J lost 4 bases, with 18 bases between them. Germline V lookup: CDR1 LNHDA, CDR2 SQIVND (reference sequence). This CDR3 comprises 16 residues. The CDR3 DNA is TGTGCCAGTAGTATGCCCCTAGGGGGGGACCGCTATGGCTACACCTTC. It encodes CASSMPLGGDRYGYTF.

The V call is TRBV12-2, the J call TRBJ2-1; the D segment call TRBD2 is taken from the table without a DNA check. TRBV12-2 is listed as a pseudogene. CDR3 length: 16 residues. The CDR3 nucleotides are TGTGCAAGCCCCGACCACGGGTGGAGCTCCTACAATGAGCAGTTCTTC. As protein: CASPDHGWSSYNEQFF.

This clone was recorded only once. The rearrangement joins TRBV5-4 to TRBJ1-6, with TRBD1 matching over 11 bases. Trimming removed 4 bases from V and 7 bases from J; junction bases left unmatched: 7. CDR1 and CDR2 from the germline V gene are SGHNT and YYREEE (reference sequence). The CDR3 runs to 16 residues. CDR3 nucleotides: TGTGCCAGCAGCGGAGGGACAGGGGGTATGAATTCACCCCTCCACTTT. Residues: CASSGGTGGMNSPLHF.

The chain couples TRBV29-1 to TRBJ1-1; TRBD1 matches 11 bases. The CDR3 extends over 14 amino acids. V dropped 4 bases and J dropped 6; count of bases not matched to a gene: 7. In germline, CDR1 is SQVTM, CDR2 ANQGSEA. The CDR3: CSVVVGTGGSEAFF. Here the CDR3 DNA reads TGCAGCGTTGTAGTCGGGACAGGGGGTTCTGAAGCTTTCTTT.

The chain carries TRBV7-2 and TRBJ2-2, with D perhaps being TRBD1 or TRBD2 (5 bases each). V lost 6 bases and J lost 1, with 9 bases in between. The V gene's germline CDR1 is SGHTA and CDR2 FQGNSA. This CDR3 comprises 14 residues. CDR3 bases: TGTGCCAGCAGACTTGGGGGGAACACCGGGGAGCTGTTTTTT. Its translation is CASRLGGNTGELFF.

V and J are TRBV5-8 and TRBJ1-1; D unclear. V dropped 0 bases and J dropped 3 bases, with 6 bases sitting between them. The germline gives CDR1 SGHTS, CDR2 YDEGEE. The CDR3 consists of 13 residues. The CDR3 sequence is CASSLETYTEAFF. DNA for the CDR3: TGTGCCAGCAGCTTGGAAACTTACACTGAAGCTTTCTTT.

The rearrangement joins TRBV7-2 to TRBJ2-5; D might be TRBD1 or TRBD2, each matching 5 bases. From germline, CDR1 is SGHTA and CDR2 FQGNSA. Trimming stripped 1 base from V and 5 bases from J, with 14 bases between. The CDR3 is made up of 15 amino acids. CDR3 residues: CASSLVGHGGETQYF. CDR3 sequence (DNA): TGTGCCAGCAGCTTAGTGGGTCATGGGGGTGAGACCCAGTACTTC.

V is TRBV9 and J is TRBJ2-2; D is undetermined. The V and J ends lost 5 bases and 0 bases respectively, with 8 bases between them. Germline assignment: CDR1 SGDLS and CDR2 YYNGEE. This CDR3 comprises 14 residues. CDR3 in amino acids: CASSLTSNTGELFF. CDR3 coding DNA: TGTGCCAGCAGTTTGACTTCGAACACCGGGGAGCTGTTTTTT.

This chain uses TRBV28 with TRBJ1-2, with 12 bases identical to TRBD1. CDR3 length: 15 residues. V was pared by 3 bases and J by 7 bases, with 6 bases of the junction left unmatched. Germline CDR1 MDHEN, CDR2 SYDVKM. CDR3 loop: CASSLTGQGARGYTF. The DNA of the CDR3 is TGTGCCAGCAGTTTGACGGGACAGGGGGCGCGTGGCTACACCTTC.